This T cell receptor (beta chain) was obtained from a study of T cell responses to AZD1222 COVID-19 vaccine. General study findings and limits: CD4 TCRs associated with vaccination spanned spike, dominating at 160-218 and 743-854. Only 5 or 6 people who got AZD1222 tested seropositive at baseline.

TCRdb's table, derived via immunoSEQ multiplex PCR, lists solely in-frame clones and lacks some. Found here are hundreds of thousands of clones, 85% to 95% of them singletons; the top ten hold 0.55%. This clone was observed once. Its antigen is as yet unknown. With 4 bases clipped from V and 3 bases from J, the junction kept 6 bases outside the gene matches. CDR1 and CDR2 from the germline V gene are SQVTM and ANQGSEA. There are 13 residues in the CDR3. The source was peripheral blood, collected 28 days after the second AZD1222 dose. V is TRBV29-1 and J is TRBJ2-7, with 7 bases identical to TRBD2. The receptor's source is an adult who received the AZD1222 COVID-19 vaccine. The CDR3 reads CSVVGGVYYEQYF. The CDR3 DNA reads TGCAGCGTTGTGGGGGGGGTTTACTACGAGCAGTACTTC.